This T cell receptor beta chain was profiled in a study of T-cell memory formation after mild COVID-19. This CDR3 contains 12 residues. Trimming removed 6 bases at V and 3 bases at J, with 12 bases between. Germline CDR1 reads DFQATT; CDR2 reads SNEGSKA (reference sequence). Each CDR3 protein gets one entry after TCRdb re-called the 5' RACE reads with MiXCR. The table lists approximately 150,000 distinct CDR3 sequences, roughly 15% of them singletons. This clonotype was recorded a few times. This receptor was identified in an adult woman who had mild COVID-19 (a few samples of this study predate the infection). Cell type and time point are not known. The sequenced material came from PBMCs or a T cell subset sorted from them (not recorded which). This sequence joins TRBV20-1 and TRBJ2-7; weak D call: TRBD2 (6 bases). In nucleotides, the CDR3 is TGCAGTGCCGGGGGACCGAACTACGAGCAGTACTTC. Protein: CSAGGPNYEQYF.